The 18 T cell receptor beta chains reported below all come from one sample, sequenced in a study of T cell responses to AZD1222 COVID-19 vaccine. Data came from immunoSEQ multiplex PCR; TCRdb stores just in-frame clones and leaves some out. The table lists 150,000 or so clones, 70% to 90% of them singletons, with around 4.9% in the top ten. Sequencing was performed on peripheral blood, taken on day 0 of AZD1222 vaccination. These receptor sequences come from an adult in good health.

This chain connects TRBV3-1 (or the pseudogene TRBV3-2) to TRBJ2-7, with 9 bases aligning to TRBD2. CDR1 and CDR2 from the germline V gene are LGHDT and YNNKEL (reference sequence). The CDR3 extends over 15 amino acids. Losses at the gene ends were 5 bases for V and 1 base for J; bases not matched to a gene: 6. CDR3 sequence (DNA): TGTGCCAGCAGCTACCCTAGCGGGAAATCCTACGAGCAGTACTTC. Protein sequence: CASSYPSGKSYEQYF.

This chain uses TRBV28 with TRBJ1-2; no reliable D call. Trimming took off 3 bases at V and 8 bases at J, with 10 bases between the two ends. CDR3 size: 12 residues. Germline loops: CDR1 MDHEN, CDR2 SYDVKM. The CDR3 sequence is CASSLGLQGYTF. Here the CDR3 DNA reads TGTGCCAGCAGTTTGGGTCTGCAGGGCTACACCTTC.

The chain couples TRBV4-2 to TRBJ2-2, with D perhaps matching TRBD1 (5 bases). The CDR3 runs 14 residues. The V and J ends lost 4 bases and 5 bases respectively, with 11 bases between them. Germline CDR1 is LGHNA and CDR2 is YNFKEQ. CDR3 coding DNA: TGTGCCAGCAGCCTGAAAAAGGGGACCGGGGAGCTGTTTTTT. This sequence encodes CASSLKKGTGELFF.

The chain carries TRBV6-2 or TRBV6-3 and TRBJ1-5; 11 bases are a match to TRBD1. Losses at the gene ends were 5 bases for V and 2 bases for J; bases not matched to a gene: 5. The length of the CDR3 is 16 residues. CDR1 MNHEY and CDR2 SVGEGT come from the germline V gene. The CDR3 loop is CASSRTGGYRNQPQHF. Here the CDR3 DNA reads TGTGCCAGCAGTCGGACAGGGGGCTATCGCAATCAGCCCCAGCATTTT.

A remark on this clone: Other DNA sequences in the sample encode the same CDR3. This rearrangement joins TRBV12-3 or TRBV12-4 to TRBJ1-2, with no clear D. Trimming left V 3 bases short and J 2 bases short, with 7 bases between. The CDR3 is 13 amino acids. The CDR3 protein is CASSFSLNYGYTF. DNA for the CDR3: TGTGCCAGCAGTTTTAGTCTCAACTATGGCTACACCTTC.

This chain links TRBV2 with TRBJ2-7; D is unresolved. Deletions cut 6 bases from V and 0 bases from J, with 12 bases between. The germline gives CDR1 SNHLY, CDR2 FYNNEI. This CDR3 has 14 residues. CDR3 nucleotides: TGTGCCAGCAGGGAACAGACGGTCTCCTACGAGCAGTACTTC. This gives the protein CASREQTVSYEQYF.

The rearrangement links TRBV19 to TRBJ1-2, with no clear D. The V end was cut by 6 bases, the J end by 1 base, with 12 bases between. The CDR3 runs 14 residues. In germline, CDR1 is LNHDA, CDR2 SQIVND (reference sequence). CDR3 nucleotide sequence: TGTGCCAGTAGGGCAGACTACGGTAACTATGGCTACACCTTC. Residues: CASRADYGNYGYTF.

The J gene is TRBJ1-1, the V gene TRBV28, with 8 bases that match TRBD1. Looked up from germline, CDR1 is MDHEN and CDR2 is SYDVKM. This CDR3 comprises 15 residues. After removal of 3 bases from V and 8 bases from J, the junction contained 11 bases not matched to a gene. The CDR3, as DNA: TGTGCCAGCAGTTTGCCCCCACAGGGGGGTAACGAAGCTTTCTTT. Protein: CASSLPPQGGNEAFF.

The CDR3 DNA reads as TGTGCCAGCCCGTATGAGGGGGGACTCTCCTACGAGCAGTACTTC. Its translation is CASPYEGGLSYEQYF. The chain employs TRBV18 and TRBJ2-7, with D possibly being TRBD1 or TRBD2 (6 bases each). The CDR3 has 15 amino acids. Germline CDR1 is KGHSH and CDR2 is LQKENI. Between the trimmed V and J ends, which lost 8 bases and 0 bases, there was a span of 17 bases.

The chain employs TRBV5-1 and TRBJ1-1, with unresolved D. Trimming pared 4 bases from V and 0 bases from J, leaving 16 bases between. The CDR3 totals 16 residues. The V gene's germline CDR1 is SGHRS and CDR2 YFSETQ. The CDR3 nucleotides are TGCGCCAGCAGCCCAACCTACGTAGCAGTGAACACTGAAGCTTTCTTT. Protein: CASSPTYVAVNTEAFF.

The chain couples TRBV28 to TRBJ2-5; no firm D call. V lost 3 bases and J lost 6, with 8 bases in between. This CDR3 spans 12 amino acids. Germline lookup yields CDR1 MDHEN and CDR2 SYDVKM. The chain's CDR3 is CASSFLGQTQYF. The DNA of the CDR3 is TGTGCCAGCAGTTTCTTAGGACAGACCCAGTACTTC.

The CDR3 DNA reads TGTGCCAGCAGTTACTCGACTGGAACGGTGGTCTCCTACAATGAGCAGTTCTTC. Its protein is CASSYSTGTVVSYNEQFF. The chain recombines TRBV6-2 or TRBV6-3 with TRBJ2-1; D remains unclear. CDR3 size: 18 residues. Germline CDR1 is MNHEY and CDR2 is SVGEGT. Trimming took 0 bases from V and 0 from J, leaving 15 bases between them.

This chain links TRBV9 with TRBJ2-1, with 7 bases fitting TRBD2. Germline V gene lookup returns CDR1 SGDLS and CDR2 YYNGEE. After removal of 3 bases from V and 2 bases from J, the junction contained 5 bases not matched to a gene. This CDR3 has 15 residues. CDR3: CASSAAGAAYNEQFF. The CDR3 nucleotides are TGTGCCAGCAGCGCGGCGGGAGCAGCCTACAATGAGCAGTTCTTC.

This clone turned up a few times. The V gene is TRBV7-2, the J gene TRBJ2-2, with D uncertain. The germline gives CDR1 SGHTA, CDR2 FQGNSA. CDR3 length equals 15 residues. V shed 1 base and J shed 3 bases, with 9 bases lying between them. CDR3 region: CASSLGSGDTGELFF. The CDR3 DNA follows: TGTGCCAGCAGCTTAGGGAGTGGGGACACCGGGGAGCTGTTTTTT.

V and J are TRBV5-5 and TRBJ1-2, with D perhaps matching TRBD1 (6 bases). V gave up 0 bases and J gave up 4 bases, with 10 bases separating them. Germline lookup yields CDR1 SGHKS and CDR2 YYEKEE (reference sequence). The CDR3 runs 14 residues. The CDR3 DNA reads as TGTGCCAGCAGCTTGGGTGGAGGGGGCTATGGCTACACCTTC. Protein: CASSLGGGGYGYTF.

This chain uses TRBV28 with TRBJ2-5; 7 bases are a match to TRBD2. Germline V CDR1 and CDR2: MDHEN, SYDVKM. There are 14 residues in the CDR3. V shed 6 bases and J 4 bases; nucleotides not matched to a gene: 8. CDR3 amino acids: CASRSGGSSETQYF. CDR3 nucleotide sequence: TGTGCCAGCAGGTCGGGGGGTTCGTCAGAGACCCAGTACTTC.

As concerns this clone: The same CDR3 is also encoded by other DNA sequences in this sample. CDR3 loop: CASSSGTSGYNEQFF. DNA for the CDR3: TGTGCCAGCAGCTCCGGGACTAGCGGCTACAATGAGCAGTTCTTC. V and J are TRBV7-9 and TRBJ2-1; 11 bases fit TRBD2. Germline V gene lookup returns CDR1 SEHNR and CDR2 FQNEAQ (reference sequence). The V gene end was trimmed by 4 bases and the J gene end by 3 bases; junction bases not matched to a gene: 2. The CDR3 has 15 residues.

J is TRBJ2-1 and V is TRBV7-9; D is possibly TRBD2 (6 bases). The CDR3 totals 12 residues. V was trimmed by 5 bases and J by 7 bases, leaving 9 bases between them. From germline, CDR1 is SEHNR and CDR2 FQNEAQ (reference sequence). CDR3 in DNA: TGTGCCAGCAGCCTCAGCGGGAATGAGCAGTTCTTC. Translating it yields CASSLSGNEQFF. The entire variable domain, with the rest obtained from reference TRBV7-9 and TRBJ2-1, is as follows: DTGVSQNPRHKITKRGQNVTFRCDPISEHNRLYWYRQTLGQGPEFLTYFQNEAQLEKSRLLSDRFSAERPKGSFSTLEIQRTEQGDSAMYLCASSLSGNEQFFGPGTRLTVL.